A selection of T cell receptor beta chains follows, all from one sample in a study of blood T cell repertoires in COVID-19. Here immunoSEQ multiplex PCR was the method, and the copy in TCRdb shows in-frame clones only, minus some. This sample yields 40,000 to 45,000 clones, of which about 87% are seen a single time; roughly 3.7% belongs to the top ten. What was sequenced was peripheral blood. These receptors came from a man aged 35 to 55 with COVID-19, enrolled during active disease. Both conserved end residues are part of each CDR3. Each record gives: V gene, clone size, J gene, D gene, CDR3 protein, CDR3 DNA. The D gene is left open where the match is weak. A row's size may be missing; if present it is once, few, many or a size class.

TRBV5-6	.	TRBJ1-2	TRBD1	CASSLDRVSSYGYTF	TGTGCCAGCAGCCTCGACAGGGTATCTAGCTATGGCTACACCTTC
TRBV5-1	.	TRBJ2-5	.	CASSLAGEQETQYF	TGCGCCAGCAGCTTGGCAGGCGAACAAGAGACCCAGTACTTC
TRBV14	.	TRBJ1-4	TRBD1	CASSQEWDLTGADEKLFF	TGTGCCAGCAGCCAAGAGTGGGATCTTACAGGGGCGGATGAAAAACTGTTTTTT
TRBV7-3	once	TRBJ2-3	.	CASSLTPSGAGSTDTQYF	TGTGCCAGCAGCTTAACCCCGTCTGGGGCGGGGAGCACAGATACGCAGTATTTT
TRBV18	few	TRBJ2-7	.	CASSPEAGDYEQYF	TGTGCCAGCTCACCAGAGGCGGGCGACTACGAGCAGTACTTC
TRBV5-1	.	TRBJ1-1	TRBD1	CASSLQGGNTEAFF	TGCGCCAGCAGCTTGCAGGGGGGGAACACTGAAGCTTTCTTT
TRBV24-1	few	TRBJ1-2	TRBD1	CATSQGTAPGYTF	TGTGCCACCAGCCAAGGGACAGCCCCCGGCTACACCTTC
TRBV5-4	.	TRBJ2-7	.	CASSEGLHYEQYF	TGTGCCAGCAGCGAGGGACTTCACTACGAGCAGTACTTC
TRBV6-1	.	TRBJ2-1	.	CASSESSRDNEQFF	TGTGCCAGCAGTGAATCGAGCAGGGACAATGAGCAGTTCTTC
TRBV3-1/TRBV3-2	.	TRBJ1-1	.	CASSPYLRGEAFF	TGTGCCAGCAGCCCCTACCTTCGGGGGGAAGCTTTCTTT
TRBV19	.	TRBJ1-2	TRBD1	CASSLLNPGQGNGYTF	TGTGCCAGTAGTCTGCTAAATCCGGGACAGGGAAATGGCTACACCTTC
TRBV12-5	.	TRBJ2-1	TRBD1	CASGSGQGAGNEQFF	TGTGCTAGTGGATCTGGACAGGGGGCGGGCAATGAGCAGTTCTTC
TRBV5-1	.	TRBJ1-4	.	CASSPAGDVNEKLFF	TGCGCCAGCAGCCCGGCAGGGGACGTAAATGAAAAACTGTTTTTT
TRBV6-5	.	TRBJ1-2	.	CASSRQDNNYGYTF	TGTGCCAGCAGCCGACAGGACAACAACTATGGCTACACCTTC
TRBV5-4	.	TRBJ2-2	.	CASSAATDTGELFF	TGTGCCAGCAGCGCCGCCACAGACACCGGGGAGCTGTTTTTT
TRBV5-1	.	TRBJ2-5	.	CASSLGQGFGETQYF	TGCGCCAGCAGCTTGGGGCAGGGGTTCGGAGAGACCCAGTACTTC